Below, 14 T cell receptor beta chains from the same sample are listed, as sequenced in a study of T cell repertoires in cytomegalovirus infection. TCRdb independently ran MiXCR on the reads; one entry per CDR3 protein. The sample comprises hundreds of thousands of distinct CDR3 sequences, roughly a sixth of which are singletons, and 12% rests with the top ten. The sequencing input was PBMCs. The receptors originated from a human donor in good health (CMV status not recorded). Some clones in this sample may be carry-over from other donors' samples.

This chain links TRBV7-9 with TRBJ2-7; TRBD2 might be the D (5 bases). The CDR3 loop spans 16 amino acids. Germline loops: CDR1 SEHNR, CDR2 FQNEAQ (reference sequence). Trimming shortened V by 5 bases and J by 2 bases, and 19 bases separated the two germline ends. The CDR3 bases are TGTGCCAGCAGCCGCAGGAGCGGTTCCGATGCCTACGAGCAGTACTTC. Residues: CASSRRSGSDAYEQYF. The entire variable domain, with the rest obtained from reference TRBV7-9 and TRBJ2-7, is as follows: DTGVSQNPRHKITKRGQNVTFRCDPISEHNRLYWYRQTLGQGPEFLTYFQNEAQLEKSRLLSDRFSAERPKGSFSTLEIQRTEQGDSAMYLCASSRRSGSDAYEQYFGPGTRLTVT.

This clonotype was found a few times. The V gene is TRBV6-4, the J gene TRBJ2-4; D ambiguous. CDR1 MRHNA and CDR2 SNTAGT come from the germline V gene. Trimming pared 7 bases from V and 3 bases from J, leaving 4 bases between. The CDR3 runs 11 residues. This CDR3 is CASTRKNIQYF. The CDR3 nucleotides are TGTGCCAGCACCCGCAAAAACATTCAGTACTTC.

Ten or more counts support this clonotype. The chain has TRBV12-3 or TRBV12-4 and TRBJ1-5; possibly TRBD1 for D (6 bases). The CDR3 has 17 residues. Between the trimmed V and J ends, which lost 3 bases and 2 bases, there was a span of 17 bases. The chain's CDR3 is CASSLGGGGSGNQPQHF. The CDR3 DNA reads as TGTGCCAGCAGTTTGGGCGGGGGGGGCTCGGGCAATCAGCCCCAGCATTTT.

This clonotype occurred many times. The chain carries TRBV7-2 and TRBJ2-5; D not resolved. Germline loops: CDR1 SGHTA, CDR2 FQGNSA. V gave up 3 bases and J gave up 10 bases, with 15 bases separating them. The CDR3 totals 13 residues. The CDR3 sequence: CASSFPTRQDQYF. In DNA form, the CDR3 reads TGTGCCAGCAGCTTCCCAACGAGGCAGGACCAGTACTTC.

In this sample, this clonotype turned up a few times. This chain links TRBV12-3 or TRBV12-4 with TRBJ2-3; 8 bases are shared with TRBD2. Trimming removed 7 bases from V and 3 bases from J; junction bases left unmatched: 3. There are 13 residues in the CDR3. As DNA, the CDR3 is TGTGCCAGCACGGGGGGGCCGACAGATACGCAGTATTTT. It encodes CASTGGPTDTQYF.

This clonotype turned up a few times. The chain couples TRBV12-3 or TRBV12-4 to TRBJ1-6; 7 positions match TRBD1. This CDR3 is built from 14 residues. The V segment lost 6 bases and the J segment 8 bases; nucleotides outside the gene matches: 7. The CDR3 nucleotides read TGTGCCAGCAGCCAACAGGGGATCCATTCACCCCTCCACTTT. It codes for CASSQQGIHSPLHF.

This clonotype occurred many times. V is TRBV7-2 and J is TRBJ2-5; 13 bases line up with TRBD2. With 4 bases clipped from V and 1 base from J, the junction kept 9 bases outside the gene matches. The CDR3 is 18 residues long. The germline V gene encodes CDR1 SGHTA and CDR2 FQGNSA. DNA of the CDR3: TGTGCCAGCAGCTCCGGGACTAGCGGGGCATTCCGCCAAGAGACCCAGTACTTC. It is translated as CASSSGTSGAFRQETQYF.

There are many counts of this clonotype. The chain has TRBV28 and TRBJ2-2, with TRBD2 as a possible D gene (6 bases). The CDR3 is 15 amino acids. Trimming removed 5 bases at V and 1 base at J, with 11 bases between. Germline CDR1 is MDHEN and CDR2 is SYDVKM. The CDR3 DNA reads as TGTGCCAGCAGTCCCCGGGACTGGAACACCGGGGAGCTGTTTTTT. Protein sequence: CASSPRDWNTGELFF.

This clonotype was seen only a few times. The chain carries TRBV12-5 and TRBJ2-4; weak D call: TRBD1 (5 bases). CDR1 LGHNT and CDR2 FRNRAP come from the germline V gene. CDR3 length: 14 residues. V was shortened by 6 bases and J by 1 base, with 10 bases between the two germline ends. The CDR3 DNA follows: TGTGCTAGTGGCTTATACAGGGCCAAAAACATTCAGTACTTC. It translates to CASGLYRAKNIQYF.

This clonotype came up a few times. This chain connects TRBV2 to TRBJ2-2, with D maybe TRBD2 (6 bases). The CDR3 is 14 residues long. Germline V gene lookup returns CDR1 SNHLY and CDR2 FYNNEI. V was shortened by 11 bases and J by 1 base, with 14 bases between the two germline ends. In DNA form, the CDR3 reads TGTGCCTGCCGGGGCGGGGTGAACACCGGGGAGCTGTTTTTT. Its protein is CACRGGVNTGELFF.

This clonotype was seen only a few times. The rearrangement uses TRBV28 and TRBJ2-1, with 9 bases that match TRBD2. Trimming removed 6 bases from V and 4 bases from J; junction bases left unmatched: 19. The CDR3 runs 19 residues. CDR1 and CDR2 from the germline V gene are MDHEN and SYDVKM. The CDR3 nucleotides read TGTGCCAGCAGCTCCCGGGCTGGGCGTCTAGCGGGGTTATACAATGAGCAGTTCTTC. Protein product: CASSSRAGRLAGLYNEQFF.

The chain joins TRBV12-3 or TRBV12-4 to TRBJ1-2; D is ambiguous. Trimming left V 6 bases short and J 0 bases short, with 11 bases between. CDR3 length: 14 residues. The CDR3 region has the DNA TGTGCCAGCAGCTTGACACCCTCTAACTATGGCTACACCTTC. The encoded protein is CASSLTPSNYGYTF.

The V gene is TRBV9, the J gene TRBJ2-3; D is unresolved. Germline assignment: CDR1 SGDLS and CDR2 YYNGEE. Trimming took off 4 bases at V and 3 bases at J, with 24 bases between the two ends. This CDR3 is built from 18 residues. CDR3 region: CASSPSPLGPASTDTQYF. Here the CDR3 DNA reads TGTGCCAGCAGCCCCAGTCCCCTTGGGCCAGCCAGTACAGATACGCAGTATTTT.

The rearrangement uses TRBV27 and TRBJ2-5; the D gene is possibly TRBD1 (6 bases). CDR1 is MNHEY and CDR2 is SMNVEV in the germline V gene (reference sequence). The CDR3 consists of 13 residues. V gave up 3 bases and J gave up 3 bases, with 8 bases separating them. CDR3 nucleotide sequence: TGTGCCAGCAGTTTCGGGACAAAAGAGACCCAGTACTTC. This encodes CASSFGTKETQYF.